This TCR beta chain was identified during a study of blood T cell repertoires in COVID-19. In the study overall: The United States, Italy and Spain supplied acute and convalescent COVID-19 samples. PBMCs, B-cell-depleted T cells, or T cells were the source of the cDNA or gDNA that made up the material.

The CDR3 has 13 residues. Germline CDR1 reads LNHDA; CDR2 reads SQIVND (reference sequence). V lost 5 bases, J lost 0 bases, and 7 bases lay in between. Original processing notes: From reference gene primer amplification, estimates of nucleated cell counts were derived. Sequenced by immunoSEQ multiplex PCR; TCRdb stores in-frame clones only, minus some. V, J and clone size derive from that table, while D and trimming were established from the DNA sequence. The sample holds roughly 200,000 clones; more than 80% are singletons and the top ten take 0.5% to 0.6%. Sequencing used peripheral blood. The receptor was isolated from a man aged 45-60 years with acute or convalescent COVID-19. The chain carries TRBV19 and TRBJ1-1; D not certain. The CDR3 loop is CASSGTVNTEAFF. In DNA form, the CDR3 reads TGTGCCAGTAGTGGAACAGTGAACACTGAAGCTTTCTTT.